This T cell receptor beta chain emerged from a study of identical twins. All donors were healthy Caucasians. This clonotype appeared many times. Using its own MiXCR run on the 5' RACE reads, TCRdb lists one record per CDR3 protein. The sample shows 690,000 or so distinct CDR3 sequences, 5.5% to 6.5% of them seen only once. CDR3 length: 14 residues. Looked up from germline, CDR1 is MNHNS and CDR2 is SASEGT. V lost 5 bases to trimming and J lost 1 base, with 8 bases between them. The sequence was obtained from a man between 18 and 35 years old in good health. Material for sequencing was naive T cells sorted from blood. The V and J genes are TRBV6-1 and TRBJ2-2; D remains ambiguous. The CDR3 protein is CASSPSGNTGELFF. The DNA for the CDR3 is TGTGCCAGCAGTCCCTCGGGGAACACCGGGGAGCTGTTTTTT.